This T cell receptor (beta chain) was captured by sequencing in a study of blood T cells in healthy people across ages. General study points: Strong correlation was found linking TCR beta diversity to naive T cell percentage.

Combining a sample-barcoded 5' primer with a J-beta primer mix, a second PCR ran for about 6 to 12 cycles. MiXCR, run by TCRdb on the 5' RACE reads, gives a single entry per CDR3 protein. The top ten clones hold around 30% of a sample with some 320,000 distinct CDR3 sequences, 25% to 30% of them seen once. Healthy Caucasians from Russia aged about 6 to 90 served as donors. Peripheral blood was drawn, around 9.4 milliliters per donor. CDR3 size: 14 residues. Germline V lookup: CDR1 SGHRS, CDR2 YFSETQ. The ends were cut back, 5 bases at V and 1 base at J, with 11 bases in the middle. As for this clonotype: Its target is not known.

The TCR was taken from a woman in her 70s in good health. The specimen sequenced was blood. The rearrangement uses TRBV5-1 and TRBJ2-3, with D possibly being TRBD2 (5 bases). The CDR3 DNA sequence: TGCGCCAGCAGACGTGGGAGTGGCACAGATACGCAGTATTTT. Protein: CASRRGSGTDTQYF.